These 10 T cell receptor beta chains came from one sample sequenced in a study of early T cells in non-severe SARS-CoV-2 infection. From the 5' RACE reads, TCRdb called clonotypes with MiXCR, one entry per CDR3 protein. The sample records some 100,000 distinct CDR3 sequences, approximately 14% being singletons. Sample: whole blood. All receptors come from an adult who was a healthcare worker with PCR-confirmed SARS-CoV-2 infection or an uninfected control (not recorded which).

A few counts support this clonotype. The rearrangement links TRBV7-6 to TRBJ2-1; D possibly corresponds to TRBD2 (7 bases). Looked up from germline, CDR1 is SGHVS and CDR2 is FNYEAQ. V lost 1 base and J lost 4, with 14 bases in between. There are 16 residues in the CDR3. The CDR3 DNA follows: TGTGCCAGCAGCTTAGGCGCGGGGGCTTATTACAATGAGCAGTTCTTC. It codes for CASSLGAGAYYNEQFF.

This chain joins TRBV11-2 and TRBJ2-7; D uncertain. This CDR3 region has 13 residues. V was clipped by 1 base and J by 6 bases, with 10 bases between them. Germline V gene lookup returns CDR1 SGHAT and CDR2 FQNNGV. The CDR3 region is CASSLVEGSEQYV. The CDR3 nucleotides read TGTGCCAGCAGCTTAGTTGAAGGTTCCGAGCAGTACGTC.

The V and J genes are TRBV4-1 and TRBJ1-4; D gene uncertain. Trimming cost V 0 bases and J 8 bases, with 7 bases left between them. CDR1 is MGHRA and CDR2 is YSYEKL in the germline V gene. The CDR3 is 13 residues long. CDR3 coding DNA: TGCGCCAGCAGCCAAGAAGGAGGGGAAAAACTGTTTTTT. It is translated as CASSQEGGEKLFF.

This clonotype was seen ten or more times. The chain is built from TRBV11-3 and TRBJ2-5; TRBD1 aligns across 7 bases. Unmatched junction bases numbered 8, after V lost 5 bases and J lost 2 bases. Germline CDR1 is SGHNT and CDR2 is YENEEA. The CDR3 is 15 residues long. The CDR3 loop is CASSIRDRDQETQYF. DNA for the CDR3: TGTGCCAGCAGCATCCGAGACAGGGATCAAGAGACCCAGTACTTC.

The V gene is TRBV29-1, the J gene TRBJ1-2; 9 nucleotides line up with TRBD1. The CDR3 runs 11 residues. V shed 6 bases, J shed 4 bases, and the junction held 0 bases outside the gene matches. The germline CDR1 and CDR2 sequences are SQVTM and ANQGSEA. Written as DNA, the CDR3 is TGCAGCGTGGACAGGGGCTATGGCTACACCTTC. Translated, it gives CSVDRGYGYTF.

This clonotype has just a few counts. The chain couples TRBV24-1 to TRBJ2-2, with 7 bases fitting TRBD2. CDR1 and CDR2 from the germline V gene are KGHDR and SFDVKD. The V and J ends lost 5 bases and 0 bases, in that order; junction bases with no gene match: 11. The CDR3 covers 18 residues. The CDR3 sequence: CATSGHRGGASNTGELFF. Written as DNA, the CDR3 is TGTGCCACCAGTGGCCATCGGGGAGGGGCCTCGAACACCGGGGAGCTGTTTTTT.

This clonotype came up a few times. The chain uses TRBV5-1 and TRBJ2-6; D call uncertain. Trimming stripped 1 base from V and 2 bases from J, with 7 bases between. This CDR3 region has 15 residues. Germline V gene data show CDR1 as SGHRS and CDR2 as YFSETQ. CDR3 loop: CASSLSAPGANVLTF. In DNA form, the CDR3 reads TGCGCCAGCAGCTTGTCCGCCCCTGGGGCCAACGTCCTGACTTTC.

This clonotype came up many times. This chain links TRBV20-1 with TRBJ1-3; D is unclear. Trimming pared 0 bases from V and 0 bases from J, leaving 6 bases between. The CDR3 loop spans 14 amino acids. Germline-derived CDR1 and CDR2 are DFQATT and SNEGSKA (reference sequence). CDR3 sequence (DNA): TGCAGTGCTAGAGATGATGGCTCTGGAAACACCATATATTTT. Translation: CSARDDGSGNTIYF.

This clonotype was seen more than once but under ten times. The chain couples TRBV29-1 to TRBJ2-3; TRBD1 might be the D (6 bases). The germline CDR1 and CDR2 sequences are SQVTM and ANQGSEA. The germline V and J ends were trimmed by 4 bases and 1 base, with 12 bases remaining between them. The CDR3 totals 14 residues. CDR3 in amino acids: CSVGGGHRTDTQYF. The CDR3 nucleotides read TGCAGCGTTGGTGGGGGACATCGCACAGATACGCAGTATTTT.

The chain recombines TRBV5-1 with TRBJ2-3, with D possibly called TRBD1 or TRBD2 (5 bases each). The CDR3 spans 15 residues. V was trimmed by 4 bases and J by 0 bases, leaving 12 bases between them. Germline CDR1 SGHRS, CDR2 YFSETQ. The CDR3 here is CASSIGTLSTDTQYF. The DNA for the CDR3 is TGCGCCAGCAGCATAGGGACCCTGAGCACAGATACGCAGTATTTT.